The 22 T cell receptor beta chains listed next were all sequenced from one sample in a study of Ad26.COV2.S vaccination and SARS-CoV-2 variants (TCRdb year 2021). Libraries came from the immunoSEQ multiplex PCR assay. In TCRdb, the immuneACCESS table is reduced to in-frame sequences with V and J assigned. These tables do not hold every clone; where another copy was compared, an unresolved V gene accounts for under half, and the others remain unexplained. Here the sample has 360,000 or so clones; about nine tenths occur a single time. Jointly, the top ten make up approximately 3.6% of the sample. The sample's treatment or condition label is to be understood as: around 19 received Ad26.COV2.S at low or high dose, single or two shots; several received placebo; per-sample allocation not given. Repertoires of vaccine and placebo recipients were sequenced from samples collected on day 63 after the first injection.

Sequencing used peripheral blood, obtained in a trial of Ad26.COV2.S vaccine versus placebo. These receptor sequences come from a person between 18 and 65 years old who received the Ad26.COV2.S COVID-19 vaccine or a placebo.

The CDR3 nucleotides are TGTGCCAGCAGTCCAGGGGGCCTTGATAATTCACCCCTCCACTTT. It translates to CASSPGGLDNSPLHF. The chain uses TRBV6-5 and TRBJ1-6; 8 bases agree with TRBD1. CDR3 length: 15 amino acids. The ends lost 5 bases at V and 5 bases at J; junction bases unmatched: 5. From germline, CDR1 is MNHEY and CDR2 SVGAGI.

The chain recombines TRBV13 with TRBJ2-7, with a tentative D call TRBD2 (7 bases). The CDR3 contains 14 residues. The ends were cut back, 5 bases at V and 6 bases at J, with 17 bases in the middle. CDR1 is PRHDT, CDR2 FYEKMQ, per germline (reference sequence). CDR3 loop: CASSPRGGAREQYF. The CDR3 nucleotides read TGTGCCAGCAGCCCCCGAGGGGGGGCCCGCGAGCAGTACTTC.

The J gene is TRBJ2-1, the V gene TRBV7-2; 15 bases match TRBD2. CDR3 length: 14 amino acids. CDR1 is SGHTA, CDR2 FQGNSA, per germline. Trimming cost V 6 bases and J 14 bases; bases outside gene matches: 8. As DNA, the CDR3 is TGTGCCAGCAGTTTCGGGACTAGCGGGGGGATAGAGTTCTTC. Protein: CASSFGTSGGIEFF.

The chain links TRBV7-9 to TRBJ1-3; D uncertain. Germline V gene data show CDR1 as SEHNR and CDR2 as FQNEAQ (reference sequence). The CDR3 is made up of 13 amino acids. V shed 4 bases and J shed 0 bases, with 4 bases lying between them. Here the CDR3 reads CASSWDSGNTIYF. CDR3 in DNA: TGTGCCAGCAGCTGGGACTCTGGAAACACCATATATTTT.

The CDR3 region has the DNA TGCGCCAGCAGCAAGGACTCTGGATCTTACGAGCAGTACTTC. Residues: CASSKDSGSYEQYF. The chain has TRBV5-1 and TRBJ2-7, with TRBD2 as a possible D gene (5 bases). Germline V gives CDR1 SGHRS, CDR2 YFSETQ. The CDR3 is 14 amino acids. The V and J ends lost 4 bases and 4 bases respectively, with 15 bases between them. Based on the CDR3 plus reference TRBV5-1 and TRBJ2-7, the full variable domain is KAGVTQTPRYLIKTRGQQVTLSCSPISGHRSVSWYQQTPGQGLQFLFEYFSETQRNKGNFPGRFSGRQFSNSRSEMNVSTLELGDSALYLCASSKDSGSYEQYFGPGTRLTVT.

This clone was picked up one time. V gene TRBV5-6 combines with J gene TRBJ1-4; perhaps TRBD1 as D (6 bases). V was cut by 4 bases and J by 7 bases, with 20 bases left in between. This CDR3 has 16 amino acids. Germline loops: CDR1 SGHDT, CDR2 YYEEEE. CDR3 region: CASSHFSGASGEKLFF. Written as DNA, the CDR3 is TGTGCCAGCAGCCACTTCTCAGGGGCTAGCGGTGAAAAACTGTTTTTT.

The chain uses TRBV7-2 and TRBJ2-1, with 8 bases matching TRBD2. Germline V gives CDR1 SGHTA, CDR2 FQGNSA. The CDR3 consists of 17 residues. J lost 7 bases, V lost 4 bases, and 15 bases had no gene match. CDR3 coding DNA: TGTGCCAGCAGCTCCCAGCCCTTAGCGGGACGACGTAATGAGCAGTTCTTC. It yields the protein CASSSQPLAGRRNEQFF.

The chain couples TRBV30 to TRBJ1-3; no reliable D call. Germline V CDR1 and CDR2: GTSNPN, SVGIG (reference sequence). The CDR3 runs to 13 residues. V was shortened by 3 bases and J by 7 bases, with 13 bases between the two germline ends. CDR3 loop: CAWRRIPRNTIYF. The CDR3 nucleotides read TGTGCCTGGAGGAGGATACCTCGGAACACCATATATTTT.

This chain links TRBV4-1 with TRBJ1-4; D might be TRBD1 (5 bases). Germline CDR1 and CDR2: MGHRA and YSYEKL. CDR3 length: 15 amino acids. Between the trimmed V and J ends, which lost 2 bases and 7 bases, there was a span of 14 bases. CDR3 coding DNA: TGCGCCAGCAGCCAAACATTCACGGGGGGTGAAAAACTGTTTTTT. Its translation: CASSQTFTGGEKLFF.

This chain connects TRBV5-4 to TRBJ2-5; 9 bases agree with TRBD2. The V gene's germline CDR1 is SGHNT and CDR2 YYREEE (reference sequence). The CDR3 is made up of 16 amino acids. The V and J ends lost 1 base and 0 bases, in that order; junction bases with no gene match: 4. The CDR3 loop is CASSLWASGDQETQYF. Here the CDR3 DNA reads TGTGCCAGCAGCTTGTGGGCTAGCGGGGACCAAGAGACCCAGTACTTC.

The chain recombines TRBV5-1 with TRBJ1-3; TRBD1 agrees at 7 bases. Unmatched junction bases numbered 5, after V lost 4 bases and J lost 4 bases. The CDR3 spans 14 residues. Germline CDR1 and CDR2: SGHRS and YFSETQ. CDR3 in DNA: TGCGCCAGCAGCACAACAGGGGCGGGAAACACCATATATTTT. Amino acid sequence: CASSTTGAGNTIYF.

The V and J genes are TRBV10-3 and TRBJ1-1; D ambiguous. The V and J ends lost 2 bases and 3 bases respectively, with 16 bases between them. Looked up from germline, CDR1 is ENHRY and CDR2 is SYGVKD. The CDR3 has 16 amino acids. The chain's CDR3 is CAISETRVLSDTEAFF. CDR3 DNA sequence: TGTGCCATCAGTGAGACGAGGGTTCTATCGGACACTGAAGCTTTCTTT.

This clone has only one observation. Other DNA sequences in the same sample also yield this CDR3. The chain combines TRBV24-1 with TRBJ1-2; D might be TRBD1 (6 bases). The CDR3 runs to 13 residues. Germline CDR1 reads KGHDR; CDR2 reads SFDVKD. Trimming stripped 3 bases from V and 5 bases from J, with 9 bases between. This CDR3 reads CATSDETGYGYTF. The CDR3 bases are TGTGCCACCAGTGATGAAACAGGGTATGGCTACACCTTC.

This clone came up a few times. The rearrangement uses TRBV6-2 or TRBV6-3 and TRBJ1-4, with unresolved D. In germline, CDR1 is MNHEY, CDR2 SVGEGT. The V end lost 2 bases, the J end lost 0 bases, and 13 bases lay between the germline ends. This CDR3 has 17 residues. The CDR3 reads CASSYEAGQATNEKLFF. The CDR3 nucleotides read TGTGCCAGCAGTTACGAGGCAGGCCAAGCAACTAATGAAAAACTGTTTTTT.

V usage is TRBV3-1 (or the pseudogene TRBV3-2) and J usage is TRBJ1-6; tentative D call: TRBD1 (5 bases). CDR3 length: 15 amino acids. Per germline, CDR1 LGHDT and CDR2 YNNKEL (reference sequence). With 2 bases removed from V and 7 bases from J, the gap between germline ends came to 12 bases. The CDR3 reads CASSQMGLPNSPLHF. The DNA for the CDR3 is TGTGCCAGCAGCCAAATGGGACTGCCGAATTCACCCCTCCACTTT.

V usage is TRBV19 and J usage is TRBJ1-2, with TRBD1 identical over 8 bases. V dropped 5 bases and J dropped 5; count of bases not matched to a gene: 10. CDR3 length: 15 amino acids. Germline CDR1 reads LNHDA; CDR2 reads SQIVND (reference sequence). CDR3 sequence (DNA): TGTGCCAGTAGTCCGCAGACAGGGGTGGGTTATGGCTACACCTTC. It yields the protein CASSPQTGVGYGYTF.

The gene calls are TRBV11-1 and TRBJ1-1, with TRBD1 identical over 8 bases. The trim removed 5 bases at V and 1 base at J, leaving 9 bases unmatched. CDR1 is SGHAT and CDR2 is FQDESV in the germline V gene (reference sequence). This CDR3 is 16 amino acids long. CDR3 region: CASSAPNQGANTEAFF. The CDR3 bases are TGTGCCAGCAGCGCGCCTAACCAGGGGGCGAACACTGAAGCTTTCTTT.

The rearrangement links TRBV19 to TRBJ2-3; D may match TRBD1 or TRBD2 (5 bases each). Trimming shortened V by 6 bases and J by 2 bases, and 12 bases separated the two germline ends. The CDR3 totals 14 residues. Germline lookup yields CDR1 LNHDA and CDR2 SQIVND (reference sequence). CDR3 nucleotides: TGTGCCAGTAGGGGGCGAGGGATCACAGATACGCAGTATTTT. This codes for CASRGRGITDTQYF.

This clone has only one observation. The chain links TRBV4-3 to TRBJ1-1; TRBD1 matches at 11 bases. V shed 4 bases, J shed 4 bases, and the junction held 5 bases outside the gene matches. Germline V gene data show CDR1 as LGHNA and CDR2 as YSLEER. CDR3 length: 15 residues. The CDR3 protein is CASSPLGQGATEAFF. The CDR3 DNA is TGCGCCAGCAGCCCTCTAGGACAGGGGGCCACTGAAGCTTTCTTT.

This clone was seen a handful of times. The chain joins TRBV7-9 to TRBJ1-4; D unresolved. Trimming pared 2 bases from V and 6 bases from J, leaving 10 bases between. Germline-derived CDR1 and CDR2 are SEHNR and FQNEAQ (reference sequence). The CDR3 consists of 14 residues. The CDR3 spells CASSLLGPDEKLFF. For the CDR3, the DNA is TGTGCCAGCAGCTTACTCGGACCGGATGAAAAACTGTTTTTT. The full variable domain, rest sourced from reference TRBV7-9 and TRBJ1-4, is DTGVSQNPRHKITKRGQNVTFRCDPISEHNRLYWYRQTLGQGPEFLTYFQNEAQLEKSRLLSDRFSAERPKGSFSTLEIQRTEQGDSAMYLCASSLLGPDEKLFFGSGTQLSVL.

The chain is built from TRBV9 and TRBJ1-2; 8 bases fit TRBD1. In germline, CDR1 is SGDLS, CDR2 YYNGEE. The CDR3 extends over 16 amino acids. Germline trimming cut 4 bases from V and 6 bases from J; bases unmatched to any gene: 14. The CDR3 sequence is CASSIRTAGGEDGYTF. The CDR3 nucleotides are TGTGCCAGCAGCATACGAACCGCAGGGGGCGAAGATGGCTACACCTTC.

The chain joins TRBV9 to TRBJ2-7, with 9 bases aligning to TRBD1. Trimming took 2 bases from V and 6 from J; bases not matched to a gene: 3. This CDR3 is 13 amino acids long. CDR1 SGDLS and CDR2 YYNGEE come from the germline V gene. The chain's CDR3 is CASSVGTGTEQYF. CDR3 bases: TGTGCCAGCAGCGTCGGGACAGGGACCGAGCAGTACTTC.